This entry features one TCR beta chain sequence. PCR was performed a second time for about 6 to 11 cycles using a sample-barcoded 5' primer and a J-beta primer mix. TCRdb independently ran MiXCR on the 5' RACE reads; one entry per CDR3 protein. The sample includes about 640,000 distinct CDR3 sequences, about 53% of them seen just once. This sample was included in a study of blood T cells in healthy people across ages. The TCR sequence derives from a man between 60 and 75 years old in good health. The sequenced material came from blood.

CDR3 residues: CASSVYGVGTGELFF. In nucleotides, the CDR3 is TGTGCCAGCAGTGTCTATGGGGTAGGCACCGGGGAGCTGTTTTTT. V is TRBV25-1 and J is TRBJ2-2; D is uncertain. The CDR3 runs to 15 residues. The ends were cut back, 4 bases at V and 4 bases at J, with 13 bases in the middle. Germline loops: CDR1 MGHDK, CDR2 SYGVNS. The complete variable domain, with remaining parts taken from reference TRBV25-1 and TRBJ2-2, reads EADIYQTPRYLVIGTGKKITLECSQTMGHDKMYWYQQDPGMELHLIHYSYGVNSTEKGDLSSESTVSRIRTEHFPLTLESARPSHTSQYLCASSVYGVGTGELFFGEGSRLTVL.